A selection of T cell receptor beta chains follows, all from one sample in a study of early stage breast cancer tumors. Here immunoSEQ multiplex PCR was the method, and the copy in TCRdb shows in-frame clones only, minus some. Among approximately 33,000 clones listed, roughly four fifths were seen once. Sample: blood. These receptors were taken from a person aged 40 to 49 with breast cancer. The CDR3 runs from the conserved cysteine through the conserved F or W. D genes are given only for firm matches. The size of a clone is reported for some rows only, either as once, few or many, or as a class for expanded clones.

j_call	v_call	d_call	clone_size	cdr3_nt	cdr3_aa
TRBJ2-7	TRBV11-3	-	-	TGTGCCAGCAGCTTAGTATCAGGGCCCACCTACGAGCAGTACTTC	CASSLVSGPTYEQYF
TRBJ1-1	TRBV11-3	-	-	TGTGCCAGCAGCTTAGATCGGGGGGGAGAAGCTTTCTTT	CASSLDRGGEAFF
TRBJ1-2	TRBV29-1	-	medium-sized	TGCAGCGTTGAGGTCAACGGGGACGGCTACACCTTC	CSVEVNGDGYTF
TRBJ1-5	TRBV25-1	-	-	TGTGCCAGCAGTGGCACGAGTAGCAATCAGCCCCAGCATTTT	CASSGTSSNQPQHF
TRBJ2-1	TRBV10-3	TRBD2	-	TGTGCCATCAGTGAGTTTACTAGCGATGAGCAGTTCTTC	CAISEFTSDEQFF
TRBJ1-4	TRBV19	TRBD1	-	TGTGCCAGTAAAAATAGACAGGGCCAGATGAATGAAAAACTGTTTTTT	CASKNRQGQMNEKLFF
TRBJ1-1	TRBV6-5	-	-	TGTGCCAGCAGTTCCTTGACAGGAATGGGCACTGAAGCTTTCTTT	CASSSLTGMGTEAFF
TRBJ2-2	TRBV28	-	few	TGTGCCAGCAGCACACCGACCGGGGAGCTGTTTTTT	CASSTPTGELFF
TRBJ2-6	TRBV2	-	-	TGTGCCAGCAGTGTGGACGTCCTGACTTTC	CASSVDVLTF
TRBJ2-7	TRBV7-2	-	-	TGTGCCAGCAGCTTAGACGGGGATTCCTACGAGCAGTACTTC	CASSLDGDSYEQYF
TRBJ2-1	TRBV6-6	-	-	TGTGCCAGCAGTTACTCGCGCGGCGGCTCCTACAATGAGCAGTTCTTC	CASSYSRGGSYNEQFF
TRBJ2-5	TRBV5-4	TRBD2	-	TGTGCCAGCAGCTTGGGACTAGCGGCCCAAGAGACCCAGTACTTC	CASSLGLAAQETQYF
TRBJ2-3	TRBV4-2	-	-	TGTGCCAGCAGCCAAGATCACTTCACAGATACGCAGTATTTT	CASSQDHFTDTQYF
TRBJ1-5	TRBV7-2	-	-	TGTGCCAGCAGCTTAGAGGCAGAGGGGGGGCCCCAGCATTTT	CASSLEAEGGPQHF
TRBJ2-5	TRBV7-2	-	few	TGTGCCAGCAGCTTAGGGGGTTCGGGGAAAGAGACCCAGTACTTC	CASSLGGSGKETQYF
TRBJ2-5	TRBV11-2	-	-	TGTGCCAGCAGCTTATCACAGAGCGAGACCCAGTACTTC	CASSLSQSETQYF
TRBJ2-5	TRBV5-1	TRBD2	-	TGCGCCAGTAAACGACTAGCGAACCAAGAGACCCAGTACTTC	CASKRLANQETQYF
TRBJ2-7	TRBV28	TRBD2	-	TGTGCCAGCAGTACGACTAGCGGGAGCTACGAGCAGTACTTC	CASSTTSGSYEQYF
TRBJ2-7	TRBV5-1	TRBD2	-	TGCGCCAGCAGCATATCTGGGGCTAGCGGGGCCTACGAGCAGTACTTC	CASSISGASGAYEQYF
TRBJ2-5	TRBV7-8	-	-	TGTGCCAGCAGCTTAAGGCGGGCCCAAGAGACCCAGTACTTC	CASSLRRAQETQYF
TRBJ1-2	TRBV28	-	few	TGTGCCAGCAGTTGGGGGGGAGATAACTATGGCTACACCTTC	CASSWGGDNYGYTF
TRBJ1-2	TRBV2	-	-	TGTGCCAGCAGTATGGAGTGGGATACCAACTATGGCTACACCTTC	CASSMEWDTNYGYTF
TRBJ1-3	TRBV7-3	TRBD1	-	TGTGCCAGCAGCAAACAGGGGGGTACTGGAAACACCATATATTTT	CASSKQGGTGNTIYF
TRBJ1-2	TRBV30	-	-	TGTGCCTGGAATAAAACCCCGGGACCCAGCTACTATGGCTACACCTTC	CAWNKTPGPSYYGYTF
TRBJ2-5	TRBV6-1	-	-	TGTGCCAGCAGTGAAGCAGTGGCAGGAGGTCAGACCCAGTACTTC	CASSEAVAGGQTQYF
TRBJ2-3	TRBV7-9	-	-	TGTGCCAGCAGCTTAATGAGAGATGGTGCCTTGCCGGATACGCAGTATTTT	CASSLMRDGALPDTQYF
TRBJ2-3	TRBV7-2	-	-	TGTGCCAGCAGCCCGGCCATCAGCTCAGATACGCAGTATTTT	CASSPAISSDTQYF
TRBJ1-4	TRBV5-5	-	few	TGTGCCAGCAGCTCGAATCCAAGAGAAAAACTGTTTTTT	CASSSNPREKLFF
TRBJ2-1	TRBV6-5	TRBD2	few	TGTGCCAGCAGCCGACTAGCGGGAGGTCTGGGTGAGCAGTTCTTC	CASSRLAGGLGEQFF
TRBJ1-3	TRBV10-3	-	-	TGTGCCATCAGTGAGGAGACAGCCGGAAACACCATATATTTT	CAISEETAGNTIYF
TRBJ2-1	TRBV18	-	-	TGTGCCAGCTCACCAGGGACATCTGCCTACAATGAGCAGTTCTTC	CASSPGTSAYNEQFF
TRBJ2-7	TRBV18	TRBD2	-	TGTGCCAGCTCAACCGGGACTAGCGGGTTCGAGCAGTACTTC	CASSTGTSGFEQYF
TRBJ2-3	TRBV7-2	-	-	TGTGCCAGCAGCCCCCAGGCTGGACCCACAGATACGCAGTATTTT	CASSPQAGPTDTQYF
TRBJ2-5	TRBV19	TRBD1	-	TGTGCCAGTAGTTCAGAGACAGGGGGCCAAGAGACCCAGTACTTC	CASSSETGGQETQYF
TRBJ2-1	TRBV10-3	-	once	TGTGCCATCAGTGAGTCCGAGCGGTTAGACAATGAGCAGTTCTTC	CAISESERLDNEQFF
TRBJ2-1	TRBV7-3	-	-	TGTGCCAGCAGCTTAAATATCGGACTTTCACAGTTCTTC	CASSLNIGLSQFF
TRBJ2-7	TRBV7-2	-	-	TGTGCCAGCAGCTTTCACCGGGACATACCCTACGAGCAGTACTTC	CASSFHRDIPYEQYF
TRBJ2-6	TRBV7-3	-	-	TGTGCCAGCAGCTTAGACCACCGGGCTACCGGGGCCAACGTCCTGACTTTC	CASSLDHRATGANVLTF
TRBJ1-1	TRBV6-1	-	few	TGTGCCAGCAGTGAACGTTCGGGGAACACTGAAGCTTTCTTT	CASSERSGNTEAFF
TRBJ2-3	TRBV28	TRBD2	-	TGTGCCAGCAGTTTAAGCGGGGTGAGCACAGATACGCAGTATTTT	CASSLSGVSTDTQYF
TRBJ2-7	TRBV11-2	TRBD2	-	TGTGCCAGCAGCTCCGGACTAGCGGCCTCCTACGAGCAGTACTTC	CASSSGLAASYEQYF
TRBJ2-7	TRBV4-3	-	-	TGCGCCAGCAGCCCGGCTCGGGGCAACAACGAGCAGTACTTC	CASSPARGNNEQYF